The TCR beta chain described here comes from a study of spatial heterogeneity in lung cancer. Described time point: sample taken at primary tumor resection. The sequenced material consisted of unsorted whole RNA from tumor, nontumor lung or frozen PBMC. CDR3 size: 12 residues. Germline lookup yields CDR1 SNHLY and CDR2 FYNNEI. V was cut by 6 bases and J by 5 bases, with 10 bases left in between. Study-wide results and limits: Tumor TCRs that were ubiquitous and expanded showed up in blood more at resection than follow-up.

Individual TCR cDNA molecules each bore their own unique molecular identifier. One entry per CDR3 protein results from TCRdb running MiXCR on the 5' RACE reads. The sample has about 40,000 distinct CDR3 sequences, around 5.2% seen once. At least ten counts were recorded for this clonotype. Its target is not known. Here the sequenced sample was PBMCs, taken at surgery. The clonotype comes from a female donor with early-stage non-small cell lung cancer. The V gene is TRBV2, the J gene TRBJ1-2, with a possible D match to TRBD1 (5 bases). The CDR3 DNA is TGTGCCAGCAGCCAGGGAGAATATGGCTACACCTTC. This codes for CASSQGEYGYTF.